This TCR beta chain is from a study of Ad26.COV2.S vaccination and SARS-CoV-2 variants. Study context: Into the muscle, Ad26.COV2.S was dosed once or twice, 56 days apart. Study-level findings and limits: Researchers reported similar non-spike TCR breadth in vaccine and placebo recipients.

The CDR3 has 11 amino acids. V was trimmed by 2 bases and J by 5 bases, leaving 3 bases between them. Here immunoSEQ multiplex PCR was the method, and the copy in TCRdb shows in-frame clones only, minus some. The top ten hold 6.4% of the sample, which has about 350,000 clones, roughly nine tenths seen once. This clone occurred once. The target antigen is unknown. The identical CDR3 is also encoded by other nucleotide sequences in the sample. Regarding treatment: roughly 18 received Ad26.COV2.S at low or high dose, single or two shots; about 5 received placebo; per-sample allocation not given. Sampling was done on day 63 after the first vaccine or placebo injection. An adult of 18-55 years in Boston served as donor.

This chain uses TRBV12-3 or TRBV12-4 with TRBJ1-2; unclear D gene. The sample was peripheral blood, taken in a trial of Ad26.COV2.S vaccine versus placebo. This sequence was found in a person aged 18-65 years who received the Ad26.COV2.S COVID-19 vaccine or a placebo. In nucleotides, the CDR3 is TGTGCCAGCAGTTTACGGTATGGCTACACCTTC. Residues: CASSLRYGYTF.